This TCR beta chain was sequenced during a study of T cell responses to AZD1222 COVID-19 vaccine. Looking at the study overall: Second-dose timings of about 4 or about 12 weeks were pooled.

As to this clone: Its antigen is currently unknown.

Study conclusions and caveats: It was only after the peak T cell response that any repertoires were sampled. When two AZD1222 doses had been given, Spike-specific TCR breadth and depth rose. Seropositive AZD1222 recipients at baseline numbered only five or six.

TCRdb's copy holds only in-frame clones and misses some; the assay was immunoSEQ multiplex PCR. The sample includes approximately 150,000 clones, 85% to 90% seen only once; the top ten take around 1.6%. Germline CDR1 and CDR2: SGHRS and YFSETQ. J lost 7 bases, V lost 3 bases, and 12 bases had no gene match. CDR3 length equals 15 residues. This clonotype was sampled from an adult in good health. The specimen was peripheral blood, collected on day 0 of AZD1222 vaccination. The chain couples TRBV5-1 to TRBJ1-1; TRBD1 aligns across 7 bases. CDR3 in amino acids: CASSYGQVPVGEAFF. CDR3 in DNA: TGCGCCAGCAGCTATGGACAGGTCCCTGTAGGTGAAGCTTTCTTT.